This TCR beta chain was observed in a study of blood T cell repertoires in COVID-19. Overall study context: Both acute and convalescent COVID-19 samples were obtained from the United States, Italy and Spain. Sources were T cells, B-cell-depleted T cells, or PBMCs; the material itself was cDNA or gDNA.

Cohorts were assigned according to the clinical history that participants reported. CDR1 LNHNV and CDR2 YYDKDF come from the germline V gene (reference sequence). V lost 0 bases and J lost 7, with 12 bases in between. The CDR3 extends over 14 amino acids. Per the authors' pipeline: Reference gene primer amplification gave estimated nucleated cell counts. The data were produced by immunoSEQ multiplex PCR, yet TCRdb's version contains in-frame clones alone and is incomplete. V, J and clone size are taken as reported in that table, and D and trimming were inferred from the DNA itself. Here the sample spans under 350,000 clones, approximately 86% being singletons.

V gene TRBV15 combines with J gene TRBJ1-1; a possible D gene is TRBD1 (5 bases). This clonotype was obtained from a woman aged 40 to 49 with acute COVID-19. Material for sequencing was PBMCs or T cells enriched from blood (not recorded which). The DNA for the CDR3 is TGTGCCACCAGCAGAGAGGTCAGGGATGGTGAAGCTTTCTTT. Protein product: CATSREVRDGEAFF.